The source of this T cell receptor (beta chain) is a study of T cell repertoires in cytomegalovirus infection. Study-wide results and limits: There were HLA-C-restricted CMV-specific TCR beta clonotypes dominating the ex vivo response.

V lost 2 bases, J lost 6 bases, and 9 bases lay in between. CDR3 size: 13 residues. The V gene's germline CDR1 is SGHTA and CDR2 FQGNSA. This clonotype was counted at least ten times. No antigen is known for it. TCRdb processed the reads anew with MiXCR; each CDR3 protein has one entry. The sample lists 550,000 to 850,000 distinct CDR3 sequences, roughly 36% occurring once. The chain is built from TRBV7-2 and TRBJ2-3, with D possibly TRBD2 on 5 matching bases. This material consisted of cultured PBMCs, taken from culture after CMV antigen stimulation. This sequence originates from a human donor in good health (CMV status not recorded). Some clones in this sample may be carry-over from other donors' samples. The CDR3 nucleotides read TGTGCCAGCAGCTTACTAAGGGAGGATACGCAGTATTTT. As protein: CASSLLREDTQYF.